This TCR beta chain was sequenced for a study of response to subunit inactivated influenza vaccine. MiXCR, run by TCRdb on the RT-PCR reads, gives a single entry per CDR3 protein. The sample yields roughly 460,000 distinct CDR3 sequences, roughly 9.8% seen once. In germline, CDR1 is KGHDR, CDR2 SFDVKD. With 5 bases removed from V and 6 bases from J, the gap between germline ends came to 12 bases. CDR3 length: 14 residues. The table lists this clonotype with a few counts. The sequences come from PBMCs from blood, collected roughly 46 days after vaccination. The source of this sequence is a man over 45 who received an inactivated influenza vaccine. The rearrangement joins TRBV24-1 to TRBJ1-4, with D tentatively TRBD1 (6 bases). CDR3: CATSASGADEKLFF. The DNA of the CDR3 is TGTGCCACCAGTGCTTCAGGGGCGGATGAAAAACTGTTTTTT.